These 8 T cell receptor beta chains were sequenced from one sample in a study of T cell responses to AZD1222 COVID-19 vaccine. Assay used: immunoSEQ multiplex PCR; TCRdb lists only in-frame clones, some missing. The sample consists of 95,000 to 100,000 clones, about 82% of them appearing once. The specimen comprised peripheral blood, sampled on day 0 of AZD1222 vaccination. These receptors all stem from an adult in good health.

This clone was recorded a few times. V and J are TRBV18 and TRBJ2-7; the match to TRBD2 covers 12 bases. Per germline, CDR1 KGHSH and CDR2 LQKENI. The CDR3 has 14 residues. J lost 7 bases, V lost 7 bases, and 8 bases had no gene match. The CDR3, as DNA: TGTGCCAGCTTATCTAGCGGGAGGGCGTCAGAGCAGTACTTC. It encodes CASLSSGRASEQYF. Supplemented by reference TRBV18 and TRBJ2-7, the full variable domain reads NAGVMQNPRHLVRRRGQEARLRCSPMKGHSHVYWYRQLPEEGLKFMVYLQKENIIDESGMPKERFSAEFPKEGPSILRIQQVVRGDSAAYFCASLSSGRASEQYFGPGTRLTVT.

The rearrangement links TRBV28 to TRBJ1-6; D is possibly TRBD1 (6 bases). Trimming shortened V by 8 bases and J by 7 bases, and 12 bases separated the two germline ends. The CDR3 runs to 13 residues. Per the germline V gene, CDR1 is MDHEN and CDR2 is SYDVKM. DNA of the CDR3: TGTGCCAGCGACAGGCTCATCAATTCACCCCTCCACTTT. The encoded protein is CASDRLINSPLHF.

The chain links TRBV28 to TRBJ1-2; D remains unclear. CDR1 and CDR2 from the germline V gene are MDHEN and SYDVKM. The CDR3 consists of 11 residues. With 6 bases removed from V and 4 bases from J, the gap between germline ends came to 6 bases. The CDR3 DNA reads as TGTGCCAGCAGGGACGCCTATGGCTACACCTTC. Translating gives CASRDAYGYTF.

The rearrangement uses TRBV24-1 and TRBJ1-4; weak D call: TRBD1 (6 bases). The CDR3 is 16 residues long. V dropped 4 bases and J dropped 7 bases, with 18 bases sitting between them. Germline V CDR1 and CDR2: KGHDR, SFDVKD. CDR3 residues: CATSDQQGQRGEKLFF. Written as DNA, the CDR3 is TGTGCCACCAGTGACCAACAAGGACAGAGGGGTGAAAAACTGTTTTTT.

To note about this clone: One end of the junction fails to match germline, which may point to a read error. The gene calls are TRBV30 and TRBJ1-1; 8 bases match TRBD1. CDR3 length: 12 amino acids. Germline V lookup: CDR1 GTSNPN, CDR2 SVGIG (reference sequence). The DNA of the CDR3 is TGTGCCTGTAAGTACCCCGGGACAGGTTCTGCGTTT. It codes for CACKYPGTGSAF.

This CDR3 reads CASSSVLRGFSYGYTF. The CDR3 DNA follows: TGTGCCAGCAGTTCCGTCCTTAGGGGCTTTTCCTATGGCTACACCTTC. The J gene is TRBJ1-2, the V gene TRBV28; weak D call: TRBD1 (5 bases). V was clipped by 4 bases and J by 4 bases, with 19 bases between them. Germline V CDR1 and CDR2: MDHEN, SYDVKM. This CDR3 region has 16 residues.

The chain couples TRBV11-2 to TRBJ1-1; D is possibly TRBD1 (5 bases). Germline-derived CDR1 and CDR2 are SGHAT and FQNNGV. This CDR3 contains 14 residues. With 5 bases removed from V and 0 bases from J, the gap between germline ends came to 10 bases. The CDR3 region has the DNA TGTGCCAGCAGCGGGACGGTGATGAACACTGAAGCTTTCTTT. Protein: CASSGTVMNTEAFF.

This chain joins TRBV19 and TRBJ1-5, with D possibly being TRBD1 (5 bases). Trimming took off 6 bases at V and 2 bases at J, with 8 bases between the two ends. The germline V gene has CDR1 LNHDA and CDR2 SQIVND (reference sequence). The CDR3 has 13 residues. Written as DNA, the CDR3 is TGTGCCAGTAGGAGGGGCGGCAATCAGCCCCAGCATTTT. Translated, it gives CASRRGGNQPQHF.